The 12 T cell receptor beta chains below all came from one sample that was sequenced in a study of beta chain features in type 1 diabetes. Study-wide findings and caveats: Shortening of TCRB CDR3s, moderate but significant, appeared in all four CD4+ subsets of Type 1 diabetes patients.

Every isolated RNA sample was fully reverse transcribed, so sequencing captured expressed TCRB transcripts. The repertoire was sequenced with immunoSEQ multiplex PCR; TCRdb's copy has only in-frame clones and lacks some. Among 150,000 to 200,000 clones listed, almost 8% were seen once. The antigens of these receptors remain unknown. Sample: central memory CD4+ T cells from blood. Receptors were obtained from a man aged 18 to 30 with type 1 diabetes.

This chain links TRBV11-2 with TRBJ2-1; 12 positions agree with TRBD1. The trim removed 1 base at V and 5 bases at J, leaving 6 bases unmatched. CDR3 length equals 17 residues. Germline CDR1 reads SGHAT; CDR2 reads FQNNGV. The CDR3 spells CASSLGWGTGGNNEQFF. CDR3 in DNA: TGTGCCAGCAGCTTAGGATGGGGGACAGGGGGCAACAATGAGCAGTTCTTC.

The chain joins TRBV30 to TRBJ2-1, with 8 bases lining up with TRBD2. CDR1 GTSNPN and CDR2 SVGIG come from the germline V gene (reference sequence). V shed 2 bases and J 3 bases; nucleotides not matched to a gene: 15. This CDR3 spans 18 amino acids. The CDR3, as DNA: TGTGCCTGGAGTACCCGCTCCCCCGGGAGGGGCCGCTACAATGAGCAGTTCTTC. It encodes CAWSTRSPGRGRYNEQFF.

This clone was seen more than once but under ten times. This chain joins TRBV5-1 and TRBJ1-1; 7 bases are shared with TRBD1. The length of the CDR3 is 12 residues. V was pared by 5 bases and J by 8 bases, with 6 bases of the junction left unmatched. Germline CDR1 SGHRS, CDR2 YFSETQ. Here the CDR3 reads CASRRTGAEAFF. The CDR3 DNA follows: TGCGCCAGCAGAAGAACAGGGGCCGAAGCTTTCTTT.

The chain recombines TRBV30 with TRBJ1-2; 7 bases are a match to TRBD1. CDR1 GTSNPN and CDR2 SVGIG come from the germline V gene (reference sequence). J gave up 8 bases and V 3 bases, and 9 bases lay outside the gene matches. The CDR3 contains 13 residues. The CDR3, as DNA: TGTGCCTGGAGCGGGACAGCCCTTACGGGCTACACCTTC. This sequence encodes CAWSGTALTGYTF.

The chain uses TRBV28 and TRBJ2-7; D is possibly TRBD1 (5 bases). The V gene's germline CDR1 is MDHEN and CDR2 SYDVKM. This CDR3 has 14 residues. V lost 7 bases, J lost 1 base, and 14 bases lay in between. CDR3 sequence (DNA): TGTGCCAGCAACGGGCAGGGTGAATCCTACGAGCAGTACTTC. Protein product: CASNGQGESYEQYF.

V usage is TRBV30 and J usage is TRBJ1-1; 7 positions agree with TRBD1. Trimming removed 3 bases from V and 1 base from J; junction bases left unmatched: 2. The CDR3 runs 13 residues. The germline V gene encodes CDR1 GTSNPN and CDR2 SVGIG (reference sequence). The chain's CDR3 is CAWSRGENTEAFF. The CDR3 region has the DNA TGTGCCTGGAGCAGGGGGGAGAACACTGAAGCTTTCTTT.

This clone was seen a few times. The genes are TRBV28 and TRBJ1-5, with TRBD1 as a possible D gene (6 bases). V gave up 6 bases and J gave up 2 bases, with 14 bases separating them. The CDR3 consists of 15 residues. The germline V gene has CDR1 MDHEN and CDR2 SYDVKM. Here the CDR3 reads CASRRQGLGNQPQHF. CDR3 DNA sequence: TGTGCCAGCAGGAGGCAGGGGTTAGGCAATCAGCCCCAGCATTTT.

This clone was detected a few times. The rearrangement joins TRBV28 to TRBJ1-5; D ambiguous. Germline V gene sequence: CDR1 MDHEN, CDR2 SYDVKM. The CDR3 spans 13 residues. Trimming took off 6 bases at V and 9 bases at J, with 15 bases between the two ends. Written as DNA, the CDR3 is TGTGCCAGCAGCCCTGGGAGGGAGGGGCCCCAGCATTTT. Its protein product is CASSPGREGPQHF. Drawing the rest from reference TRBV28 and TRBJ1-5, the complete variable domain is DVKVTQSSRYLVKRTGEKVFLECVQDMDHENMFWYRQDPGLGLRLIYFSYDVKMKEKGDIPEGYSVSREKKERFSLILESASTNQTSMYLCASSPGREGPQHFGDGTRLSIL.

J is TRBJ1-5 and V is TRBV7-8; tentative D call: TRBD1 (5 bases). Germline values: CDR1 SGHVS, CDR2 FQNEAQ. There are 16 residues in the CDR3. Deletions cut 5 bases from V and 0 bases from J, with 14 bases between. The CDR3 DNA follows: TGTGCCAGCAGCGTGCAGGGTGGTTATAGCAATCAGCCCCAGCATTTT. The encoded protein is CASSVQGGYSNQPQHF.

This clone was seen a handful of times. The chain employs TRBV5-1 and TRBJ1-2; a possible D gene is TRBD1 (5 bases). Germline CDR1 reads SGHRS; CDR2 reads YFSETQ. The CDR3 consists of 15 residues. With 4 bases removed from V and 3 bases from J, the gap between germline ends came to 16 bases. The CDR3 bases are TGCGCCAGCAGCGCTACTGGGGCTGGTGACTATGGCTACACCTTC. Its protein is CASSATGAGDYGYTF.

The rearrangement joins TRBV5-1 to TRBJ2-3; D unclear. Germline V gives CDR1 SGHRS, CDR2 YFSETQ. CDR3 length: 15 amino acids. Deletions cut 4 bases from V and 1 base from J, with 13 bases between. CDR3 DNA: TGCGCCAGCAGCCCCCGGAGCCAAGGCACAGATACGCAGTATTTT. Protein sequence: CASSPRSQGTDTQYF.

This clone turned up a few times. The rearrangement uses TRBV12-2 and TRBJ2-7; whether TRBD2, the table's D call, matches the DNA was not checked. TRBV12-2 is flagged as a pseudogene. The CDR3 is made up of 18 amino acids. The CDR3 sequence is CASRLDPWTSGISYEQYF. The CDR3 region has the DNA TGTGCAAGTCGCTTAGATCCATGGACTAGCGGGATTTCCTACGAGCAGTACTTC.